This T cell receptor (beta chain) originates from a study of cytomegalovirus exposure and HLA in healthy donors (dated 2017 in TCRdb). Broadly, across the study: According to a later analysis, one platform produced both the roughly 130 validation repertoires and the 550 to 800 repertoires of the first cohort. A separate validation cohort of approximately 130 different subjects was used in addition to the 666-subject first cohort. The study combined high-throughput TCR immunosequencing, statistical association of individual TCRs with disease status, and machine learning to predict cytomegalovirus infection status. The study was designed to test whether signatures of past pathogen exposure could be identified by cataloging public T cell receptors.

Overall results and qualifications from the work: In vitro tests confirmed that a few of the cytomegalovirus-associated TCR beta chains recognize cytomegalovirus antigens. The study gave a list of roughly 150 TCR beta chains associated with cytomegalovirus. While some public TCRs were present in many individuals, most TCR sequences turned up only very rarely across donors. The authors suggested that the approach could potentially be extended to other disease states and immunological phenotypes. A later analysis had no HLA typing for the validation cohort, so co-occurrence there was scored across all 120 repertoires. A later analysis found that TCRs clustered in the first cohort also tended to co-occur in the 130 or so validation repertoires, with approximately 95% of cluster scores above 0. The classifier was reported to diagnose cytomegalovirus status with high specificity and sensitivity in both the original and validation cohorts.

Libraries were built with the immunoSEQ multiplex PCR assay. The paper's data handling went like this. A statistical classification framework was built to diagnose cytomegalovirus status from the catalog of TCR beta chain sequences. Not all clones reach the TCRdb copy of this immuneACCESS table, which keeps in-frame sequences only. Checked studies attribute under half of the gap to unresolved V genes and leave the rest unexplained. The V and J calls and clone size are taken from that table; D and trimming were inferred from the DNA. A total of over 150,000 clones appear in this sample, about 82% of them only once. Roughly 2.1% of the sample is in the top ten clones. Separate from the approximately 670-subject first cohort, the validation cohort of 120 subjects was the group to which the donors belonged. The germline V gene (reference sequence) sets CDR1 to PRHDT and CDR2 to FYEKMQ. The CDR3 goes from the cysteine to the phenylalanine over 18 residues. This entry keeps only the CDR3 DNA: 54 bases, framed from base 1. Germline trimming amounts to 4 bases on V and 6 bases on J, with 19 as the count of junction bases outside the gene matches.

Comment on this clone: There is no known antigen for this receptor. No base quality information exists; no much larger clone differs at one position.

The sequenced material came from PBMCs. The rearranged segments are TRBV13 and TRBJ1-2; 8 middle bases align to TRBD1. This receptor was identified in a human donor in good health. The encoded CDR3 is CASSSPLPQQGELNGYTF. The DNA sequence is TGTGCCAGCAGCTCACCCTTGCCCCAACAGGGGGAGTTGAATGGCTACACCTTC.